The 21 T cell receptor beta chains given below trace back to one sample, sequenced in a study of metastatic and nonmetastatic thyroid tumors. Thyroid surgery had not been preceded by any treatment in any patient. TCRdb re-clonotyped the PCR reads via MiXCR. The sample consists of 35,000 to 45,000 clones, roughly 3.2% of them appearing once. Sequenced: blood. The receptors were sampled from a female donor with papillary thyroid cancer or a benign thyroid nodule (not recorded which). Some clones in this sample may be carry-over from other donors' samples.

The chain couples TRBV30 to TRBJ2-6; D not resolved. Germline CDR1 GTSNPN, CDR2 SVGIG (reference sequence). The CDR3 has 14 amino acids. Trimming pared 7 bases from V and 0 bases from J, leaving 10 bases between. CDR3 amino acids: CALLRSSGANVLTF. The CDR3 DNA follows: TGTGCCTTGTTGAGGAGCTCTGGGGCCAACGTCCTGACTTTC.

This clone occurred many times. The chain carries TRBV30 and TRBJ1-1; maybe TRBD1 (6 bases). V was trimmed by 0 bases and J by 2 bases, leaving 13 bases between them. In germline, CDR1 is GTSNPN, CDR2 SVGIG (reference sequence). The CDR3 extends over 15 amino acids. The CDR3 bases are TGTGCCTGGAGTGTATGGGGGGGCTCCAACACTGAAGCTTTCTTT. Translated: CAWSVWGGSNTEAFF. The whole variable domain, remainder taken from reference TRBV30 and TRBJ1-1, is SQTIHQWPATLVQPVGSPLSLECTVEGTSNPNLYWYRQAAGRGLQLLFYSVGIGQISSEVPQNLSASRPQDRQFILSSKKLLLSDSGFYLCAWSVWGGSNTEAFFGQGTRLTVV.

This clone was recorded at least ten times. A much larger clone differs by one base, so this may be a read error. This sample includes further DNA sequences coding for the same CDR3. This chain connects TRBV11-3 to TRBJ1-2; D is perhaps TRBD1 (6 bases). Germline V lookup: CDR1 SGHNT, CDR2 YENEEA. V was shortened by 4 bases and J by 11 bases, with 17 bases between the two germline ends. This CDR3 has 13 amino acids. In DNA, the CDR3 is TGTGCCAGCAGCTCCCCGGGATTAGGGGGTTACACCTTC. Protein sequence: CASSSPGLGGYTF.

This clone was detected only a few times. The chain links TRBV6-6 to TRBJ1-2; weak D call: TRBD1 (6 bases). Germline V gene data show CDR1 as MNHNY and CDR2 as SVGAGI (reference sequence). This CDR3 is built from 17 residues. V was trimmed by 0 bases and J by 1 base, leaving 15 bases between them. As DNA, the CDR3 is TGTGCCAGCAGTTACTCGCCTTGGGGGGGCTTTAACTATGGCTACACCTTC. It specifies CASSYSPWGGFNYGYTF.

This clone has ten or more counts. This chain uses TRBV6-1 with TRBJ1-3; D might be TRBD1 (5 bases). This CDR3 spans 13 amino acids. Germline V gives CDR1 MNHNS, CDR2 SASEGT. V lost 7 bases, J lost 1 base, and 8 bases lay in between. The CDR3 loop is CASNGGSGNTIYF. The CDR3, as DNA: TGTGCCAGCAATGGGGGTTCTGGAAACACCATATATTTT.

This clone showed up many times. The chain uses TRBV6-2 or TRBV6-3 and TRBJ2-1, with 11 nucleotides matching TRBD2. Trimming took 2 bases from V and 6 from J; bases not matched to a gene: 6. The CDR3 is 16 amino acids. Germline CDR1 MNHEY, CDR2 SVGEGT. The DNA for the CDR3 is TGTGCCAGCAGTTACCTATTTAGCGGGAGGGGCAATGAGCAGTTCTTC. Encoded protein: CASSYLFSGRGNEQFF.

This clone was seen repeatedly, ten times or more. The CDR3 nucleotides read TGTGCCAGCAAGATCGGGACTAGCGGTGAAGTCGATGAGCAGTTCTTC. Protein product: CASKIGTSGEVDEQFF. V usage is TRBV6-1 and J usage is TRBJ2-1; TRBD2 agrees at 11 bases. The CDR3 contains 16 residues. V dropped 7 bases and J dropped 8; count of bases not matched to a gene: 13. From germline, CDR1 is MNHNS and CDR2 SASEGT.

This clone was counted between two and nine times. V and J are TRBV6-1 and TRBJ2-5; 7 bases match TRBD2. In germline, CDR1 is MNHNS, CDR2 SASEGT. The CDR3 covers 14 residues. Trimming removed 7 bases from V and 2 bases from J; junction bases left unmatched: 7. CDR3: CASTQLGGQETQYF. DNA for the CDR3: TGTGCCAGCACCCAACTGGGGGGGCAAGAGACCCAGTACTTC.

This clone was counted only a few times. The chain recombines TRBV7-9 with TRBJ1-1; D unresolved. Germline V CDR1 and CDR2: SEHNR, FQNEAQ (reference sequence). This CDR3 region has 12 residues. Between the trimmed V and J ends, which lost 4 bases and 7 bases, there was a span of 10 bases. CDR3 DNA: TGTGCCAGCAGCTCTGACTCGCTTGAAGCTTTCTTT. Its translation: CASSSDSLEAFF.

The chain carries TRBV20-1 and TRBJ1-3; D perhaps matches TRBD1 (5 bases). CDR3 length equals 17 residues. The V end lost 3 bases, the J end lost 3 bases, and 21 bases lay between the germline ends. Germline V gene lookup returns CDR1 DFQATT and CDR2 SNEGSKA (reference sequence). The CDR3 is CSASPSLPDTGGNTIYF. The DNA of the CDR3 is TGCAGTGCTAGTCCCTCGCTTCCGGACACCGGTGGAAACACCATATATTTT.

This clone was counted ten times or more. The chain recombines TRBV27 with TRBJ2-7; D call uncertain. Germline CDR1 reads MNHEY; CDR2 reads SMNVEV (reference sequence). V lost 5 bases, J lost 0 bases, and 11 bases lay in between. The CDR3 covers 14 residues. CDR3 sequence reads: CASSLTTNSYEQYF. In nucleotides, the CDR3 is TGTGCCAGCAGTCTCACTACAAACTCCTACGAGCAGTACTTC.

This clone was counted at least ten times. This chain connects TRBV5-6 to TRBJ2-1; 7 nucleotides align to TRBD1. V shed 4 bases and J 16 bases; nucleotides not matched to a gene: 11. Germline V CDR1 and CDR2: SGHDT, YYEEEE. The CDR3 is 12 amino acids. CDR3 DNA: TGTGCCAGCAGCGGGGTCGACAGGGTGGGATTCTTC. Protein sequence: CASSGVDRVGFF.

There are many counts of this clone. The junction departs from the called germline gene at one end, perhaps through a read error. The CDR3 region is CASSIQRDTFFF. The CDR3 coding sequence is TGTGCCAGTAGTATACAACGGGACACCTTCTTTTTT. The gene calls are TRBV19 and TRBJ1-5; TRBD1 might be the D (6 bases). The CDR3 totals 12 residues. Germline loops: CDR1 LNHDA, CDR2 SQIVND (reference sequence).

This clone was recorded a few times. A much larger clone sits a single nucleotide away, making a read error possible. The sample has other DNA sequences that encode this CDR3 too. V usage is TRBV6-2 or TRBV6-3 and J usage is TRBJ2-7; no definite D call. The germline CDR1 and CDR2 sequences are MNHEY and SVGEGT. The germline V and J ends were trimmed by 2 bases and 0 bases, with 5 bases remaining between them. This CDR3 spans 13 amino acids. In DNA form, the CDR3 reads TGTGCCAGCAGTTACCCGGGCTCCTACGAGCAGTACTTC. Its protein is CASSYPGSYEQYF.

The table lists this clone with a few counts. This rearrangement joins TRBV2 to TRBJ2-2; D not resolved. Germline loops: CDR1 SNHLY, CDR2 FYNNEI. The CDR3 spans 14 residues. V shed 7 bases and J shed 6 bases, with 15 bases lying between them. As DNA, the CDR3 is TGTGCCAGCAATGCTTGGGCGGACGCCGGGGAGCTGTTTTTT. It specifies CASNAWADAGELFF.

There are many counts of this clone. The chain carries TRBV14 and TRBJ2-3; D gene ambiguous. The germline gives CDR1 SGHDN, CDR2 FVKESK. Trimming removed 3 bases from V and 6 bases from J, with 10 bases in between. This CDR3 has 13 residues. The CDR3 sequence is CASSHQLGDTQYF. CDR3 bases: TGTGCCAGCAGCCACCAGCTGGGGGATACGCAGTATTTT. Based on the CDR3 plus reference TRBV14 and TRBJ2-3, the full variable domain is EAGVTQFPSHSVIEKGQTVTLRCDPISGHDNLYWYRRVMGKEIKFLLHFVKESKQDESGMPNNRFLAERTGGTYSTLKVQPAELEDSGVYFCASSHQLGDTQYFGPGTRLTVL.

In its sample, this clone was seen a few times. The V gene is TRBV7-8, the J gene TRBJ2-3; D remains unclear. The V gene lost 5 bases and the J gene lost 0 bases, with 12 bases spanning the gap. CDR3 length: 15 amino acids. From germline, CDR1 is SGHVS and CDR2 FQNEAQ. For the CDR3, the DNA is TGTGCCAGCAGCCCCCCCGGCTCCAGCACAGATACGCAGTATTTT. Translating it yields CASSPPGSSTDTQYF.

The chain carries TRBV6-1 and TRBJ2-1; 7 nucleotides match TRBD2. The trim removed 2 bases at V and 3 bases at J, leaving 1 base unmatched. This CDR3 has 14 amino acids. Per germline, CDR1 MNHNS and CDR2 SASEGT. CDR3 in DNA: TGTGCCAGCAGTGAAACTAGCGACTACAATGAGCAGTTCTTC. Amino acid sequence: CASSETSDYNEQFF.

This clone has only a few counts. The J gene is TRBJ2-5, the V gene TRBV19, with TRBD1 as a possible D gene (5 bases). Trimming pared 3 bases from V and 0 bases from J, leaving 8 bases between. CDR3 length: 14 amino acids. Germline CDR1 and CDR2: LNHDA and SQIVND (reference sequence). CDR3 in amino acids: CASSIEGDQETQYF. The CDR3 nucleotides are TGTGCCAGTAGTATTGAAGGGGACCAAGAGACCCAGTACTTC. The full variable domain, its missing parts supplied by reference TRBV19 and TRBJ2-5, is DGGITQSPKYLFRKEGQNVTLSCEQNLNHDAMYWYRQDPGQGLRLIYYSQIVNDFQKGDIAEGYSVSREKKESFPLTVTSAQKNPTAFYLCASSIEGDQETQYFGPGTRLLVL.

This clone was detected many times. J is TRBJ2-3 and V is TRBV28, with 10 bases fitting TRBD1. The CDR3 sequence is 17 residues long. V lost 5 bases and J lost 4; bases outside the gene matches: 12. The germline V gene has CDR1 MDHEN and CDR2 SYDVKM. This chain's CDR3 is CASSDRDRGILADTQYF. The CDR3 DNA is TGTGCCAGCAGTGACCGGGACAGGGGAATTCTAGCAGATACGCAGTATTTT.

There are many counts of this clone. The rearrangement links TRBV6-1 to TRBJ1-2; 9 bases are a match to TRBD1. V gave up 6 bases and J gave up 2 bases; unmatched junction bases: 4. The germline V gene encodes CDR1 MNHNS and CDR2 SASEGT. The CDR3 totals 14 residues. The CDR3 region has the DNA TGTGCCAGCAGCCCCGACAGGGGGAACTATGGCTACACCTTC. It is translated as CASSPDRGNYGYTF.